This entry lists 12 T cell receptor beta chains sequenced from one sample in a study of shared clonotypes between healthy human individuals (dated by TCRdb to the early 2020s). The library was produced with the immunoSEQ multiplex PCR assay. TCRdb holds this immuneACCESS table with in-frame rearrangements only. Some clones are missing; in checked studies, unresolved V genes explain under half, and the rest has no known cause. This sample lists approximately 1.9 million clones; 90% to 95% were detected once. The ten largest clones take up about 1.6% of the sample. CD8 naive samples consisted of CD45RO-negative cells that were positively selected for CCR7, yielding a CD45RA+CCR7+ population without TemRA cells. The specimen was naive CD8+ T cells from PBMCs. Per the publication, the cell subset or site label means: CD45RA+CCR7+. Receptor source: a man between 18 and 35 years old in good health. Some clones in this sample may be carry-over from other donors' samples.

This clone has only a few counts. This chain uses TRBV19 with TRBJ1-5, with a possible D match to TRBD1 (5 bases). The germline V gene has CDR1 LNHDA and CDR2 SQIVND (reference sequence). V was pared by 5 bases and J by 2 bases, with 19 bases between. The length of the CDR3 is 17 residues. The CDR3 sequence is CASSWISGTAGNQPQHF. The DNA for the CDR3 is TGTGCCAGTAGTTGGATTTCCGGGACGGCGGGCAATCAGCCCCAGCATTTT.

V usage is TRBV2 and J usage is TRBJ2-7; TRBD1 might be the D (6 bases). The V end was cut by 11 bases, the J end by 2 bases, with 16 bases between. This CDR3 region has 13 residues. Germline V gene data show CDR1 as SNHLY and CDR2 as FYNNEI. The CDR3 region is CAGLGQTTYEQYF. In DNA, the CDR3 is TGTGCCGGGCTTGGACAGACCACCTACGAGCAGTACTTC.

V and J are TRBV6-1 and TRBJ1-4; D not resolved. V lost 1 base to trimming and J lost 4 bases, with 10 bases between them. CDR1 is MNHNS, CDR2 SASEGT, per germline. This CDR3 spans 15 amino acids. The CDR3 region is CASSEGLGLNEKLFF. For the CDR3, the DNA is TGTGCCAGCAGTGAAGGTTTAGGACTTAATGAAAAACTGTTTTTT.

This chain links TRBV19 with TRBJ2-2; 8 bases agree with TRBD1. The ends lost 3 bases at V and 7 bases at J; junction bases unmatched: 10. The CDR3 has 16 amino acids. Germline loops: CDR1 LNHDA, CDR2 SQIVND (reference sequence). CDR3 sequence (DNA): TGTGCCAGTAGTATGAGGACAGGGATTACGGACGGGGAGCTGTTTTTT. This gives the protein CASSMRTGITDGELFF.

This chain links TRBV11-2 with TRBJ2-7, with D tentatively TRBD2 (6 bases). This CDR3 has 14 residues. The V gene's germline CDR1 is SGHAT and CDR2 FQNNGV. V was pared by 2 bases and J by 3 bases, with 11 bases between. The CDR3 DNA reads TGTGCCAGCAGCTTACTCCAGGGACTCTACGAGCAGTACTTC. Translating it yields CASSLLQGLYEQYF.

This rearrangement joins TRBV7-9 to TRBJ2-1; 12 nucleotides agree with TRBD2. Germline V gene data show CDR1 as SEHNR and CDR2 as FQNEAQ (reference sequence). There are 18 residues in the CDR3. J gave up 2 bases and V 2 bases, and 7 bases lay outside the gene matches. The CDR3 sequence is CASSLSTSGREAYNEQFF. Written as DNA, the CDR3 is TGTGCCAGCAGCTTATCGACTAGCGGGAGAGAGGCCTACAATGAGCAGTTCTTC. Supplemented by reference TRBV7-9 and TRBJ2-1, the full variable domain reads DTGVSQNPRHKITKRGQNVTFRCDPISEHNRLYWYRQTLGQGPEFLTYFQNEAQLEKSRLLSDRFSAERPKGSFSTLEIQRTEQGDSAMYLCASSLSTSGREAYNEQFFGPGTRLTVL.

The rearrangement uses TRBV7-2 and TRBJ1-4; tentatively, D is TRBD1 (5 bases). This CDR3 region has 16 residues. The V gene's germline CDR1 is SGHTA and CDR2 FQGNSA. The germline V and J ends were trimmed by 4 bases and 5 bases, with 17 bases remaining between them. As DNA, the CDR3 is TGTGCCAGCAGCTCGACAAGTGAGGGGCTAAATGAAAAACTGTTTTTT. Translation: CASSSTSEGLNEKLFF.

The chain combines TRBV27 with TRBJ2-2; D uncertain. CDR3 length equals 15 residues. The V and J ends lost 2 bases and 7 bases respectively, with 14 bases between them. Germline CDR1 and CDR2: MNHEY and SMNVEV (reference sequence). The CDR3 sequence is CASSLKTGYVGELFF. In DNA, the CDR3 is TGTGCCAGCAGTTTAAAGACCGGATACGTCGGGGAGCTGTTTTTT.

The rearrangement joins TRBV27 to TRBJ1-5; TRBD1 matches at 7 bases. Trimming at V came to 6 bases and at J to 0 bases, leaving 26 bases not matched to a gene. Per germline, CDR1 MNHEY and CDR2 SMNVEV (reference sequence). The CDR3 is made up of 22 amino acids. The CDR3 loop reads CASRKTHPPGQLGQDSNQPQHF. In nucleotides, the CDR3 is TGTGCCAGCAGGAAGACCCACCCCCCGGGACAGTTAGGCCAGGATAGCAATCAGCCCCAGCATTTT.

The rearrangement joins TRBV5-1 to TRBJ1-1, with 9 bases lining up with TRBD1. CDR1 and CDR2 (germline): SGHRS, YFSETQ. Germline trimming cut 4 bases from V and 5 bases from J; bases unmatched to any gene: 9. This CDR3 is built from 15 residues. The CDR3: CASSKDRGPGTEAFF. CDR3 sequence (DNA): TGCGCCAGCAGCAAGGACAGGGGCCCAGGGACTGAAGCTTTCTTT.

This clone was seen just once. This chain connects TRBV9 to TRBJ2-2; no reliable D call. V was cut by 4 bases and J by 4 bases, with 20 bases left in between. This CDR3 spans 17 amino acids. The germline V gene encodes CDR1 SGDLS and CDR2 YYNGEE. DNA for the CDR3: TGTGCCAGCAGCTCCCCCCGGTACGGCCGGAGCACCGGGGAGCTGTTTTTT. This sequence encodes CASSSPRYGRSTGELFF.

This clone was seen just once. The V gene is TRBV29-1, the J gene TRBJ2-6; D is unresolved. The CDR3 loop spans 16 amino acids. The V gene's germline CDR1 is SQVTM and CDR2 ANQGSEA. V was cut by 5 bases and J by 3 bases, with 17 bases left in between. The CDR3 DNA is TGCAGCGTTTCTCTGGGTACCTGGGATGGGGCCAACGTCCTGACTTTC. The encoded protein is CSVSLGTWDGANVLTF.